The clone carrying this TCR beta chain was observed a handful of times. The sample comes from a study of blood T cell repertoires in COVID-19. As for the study in general: Nucleic acid was either cDNA or gDNA, and it came from T cells, B-cell-depleted T cells, or PBMCs.

The J segment lost 0 bases and the V segment lost 4 bases, leaving 0 bases of the junction unmatched. Germline CDR1 is KGHDR and CDR2 is SFDVKD. CDR3 length equals 14 residues. Sequencing was performed with immunoSEQ multiplex PCR; in TCRdb, only in-frame clones are kept and a portion is missing. In the table there are 45,000 or so clones, around 80% of which are singletons. Sequencing input: peripheral blood. The clonotype originates from a human donor in a cohort sampled during active COVID-19. The chain is built from TRBV24-1 and TRBJ2-3; 7 nucleotides line up with TRBD1. CDR3 protein: CATSEQGSTDTQYF. In DNA, the CDR3 is TGTGCCACCAGTGAACAGGGGAGCACAGATACGCAGTATTTT.